The 21 T cell receptor beta chains below come from one sample, sequenced in a study of T-cell memory formation after mild COVID-19. TCRdb re-called the 5' RACE reads with MiXCR, one entry per CDR3 protein. Among around 300,000 distinct CDR3 sequences, roughly 15% were seen once, and the ten largest hold about 20%. Input material: PBMCs or a T cell subset sorted from them (not recorded which). The source of these receptors is a man younger than 35 who had mild COVID-19 (a few samples of this study predate the infection). Cell type and time point are not known.

The genes are TRBV20-1 and TRBJ2-3, with 9 positions matching TRBD1. The germline gives CDR1 DFQATT, CDR2 SNEGSKA (reference sequence). J gave up 4 bases and V 1 base, and 12 bases lay outside the gene matches. This CDR3 is built from 17 residues. This CDR3 is CSARGETGTGIADTQYF. CDR3 nucleotides: TGCAGTGCTAGAGGGGAGACCGGGACAGGGATCGCAGATACGCAGTATTTT.

The chain recombines TRBV7-9 with TRBJ2-7, with D possibly matching TRBD2 (5 bases). The CDR3 spans 14 residues. V was trimmed by 8 bases and J by 4 bases, leaving 18 bases between them. Germline CDR1 reads SEHNR; CDR2 reads FQNEAQ (reference sequence). In DNA, the CDR3 is TGTGCCAGCGCGGGTGGTATTTTTATTTACGAGCAGTACGTC. It codes for CASAGGIFIYEQYV.

This clonotype was seen only a few times. The genes are TRBV7-2 and TRBJ2-7; 7 bases are shared with TRBD2. The CDR3 is 14 amino acids. Germline-derived CDR1 and CDR2 are SGHTA and FQGNSA. The ends lost 1 base at V and 4 bases at J; junction bases unmatched: 4. The CDR3 protein is CASSLVGGGYEQYF. The CDR3 nucleotides are TGTGCCAGCAGCTTAGTAGGCGGGGGTTACGAGCAGTACTTC.

This clonotype was observed a few times. The chain couples TRBV20-1 to TRBJ2-2; D is undetermined. There are 11 residues in the CDR3. The germline CDR1 and CDR2 sequences are DFQATT and SNEGSKA (reference sequence). Trimming took 6 bases from V and 5 from J, leaving 7 bases between them. CDR3 sequence: CSAYSTGELFF. CDR3 nucleotide sequence: TGCAGTGCCTATTCTACCGGGGAGCTGTTTTTT.

V gene TRBV6-5 combines with J gene TRBJ2-3, with a tentative D call TRBD2 (5 bases). V was cut by 2 bases and J by 0 bases, with 9 bases left in between. This CDR3 has 15 amino acids. From germline, CDR1 is MNHEY and CDR2 SVGAGI. CDR3 in amino acids: CASSYDRTSTDTQYF. The CDR3 coding sequence is TGTGCCAGCAGTTACGATCGGACTAGCACAGATACGCAGTATTTT.

This clonotype was found many times. V and J are TRBV7-2 and TRBJ2-3; D ambiguous. V was cut by 5 bases and J by 4 bases, with 4 bases left in between. From germline, CDR1 is SGHTA and CDR2 FQGNSA. The CDR3 totals 11 residues. CDR3 loop: CASSAADTQYF. The CDR3 DNA sequence: TGTGCCAGCAGCGCAGCAGATACGCAGTATTTT.

This clonotype showed up many times. V is TRBV13 and J is TRBJ2-1; no firm D call. CDR1 and CDR2 (germline): PRHDT, FYEKMQ (reference sequence). The V gene lost 6 bases and the J gene lost 6 bases, with 6 bases spanning the gap. The CDR3 is made up of 11 amino acids. The CDR3 DNA reads as TGTGCCAGCAGATGGGGCAATGAGCAGTTCTTC. Its translation: CASRWGNEQFF.

This clonotype was seen a few times. The chain couples TRBV2 to TRBJ2-4; TRBD2 is a possible D gene (5 bases). The germline V gene has CDR1 SNHLY and CDR2 FYNNEI. Trimming took 6 bases from V and 1 from J, leaving 16 bases between them. The CDR3 extends over 16 amino acids. The chain's CDR3 is CASRAVVGLAKNIQYF. The CDR3, as DNA: TGTGCCAGCAGGGCGGTGGTAGGACTCGCCAAAAACATTCAGTACTTC.

This clonotype showed up just a few times. The J gene is TRBJ2-7, the V gene TRBV6-1; TRBD1 aligns across 7 bases. V lost 3 bases to trimming and J lost 2 bases; unmatched junction nucleotides: 7. Germline CDR1 and CDR2: MNHNS and SASEGT. This CDR3 contains 15 residues. The CDR3 reads CASSDPDRAAYEQYV. The CDR3 DNA is TGTGCCAGCAGTGACCCCGACAGGGCTGCCTACGAGCAGTACGTC.

This chain connects TRBV5-1 to TRBJ2-2; the match to TRBD1 covers 8 bases. Germline-derived CDR1 and CDR2 are SGHRS and YFSETQ. Trimming cost V 0 bases and J 4 bases; bases outside gene matches: 5. This CDR3 spans 16 amino acids. Here the CDR3 reads CASSLGTGSSTGELFF. The CDR3 bases are TGCGCCAGCAGCTTGGGGACAGGGAGTTCCACCGGGGAGCTGTTTTTT.

This clonotype was counted only a few times. This chain connects TRBV11-2 to TRBJ1-2; D remains ambiguous. The CDR3 is 14 amino acids. Germline CDR1 SGHAT, CDR2 FQNNGV. The V gene lost 1 base and the J gene lost 1 base, with 7 bases spanning the gap. CDR3 loop: CASSLVGNNYGYTF. The DNA of the CDR3 is TGTGCCAGCAGCTTAGTAGGCAATAACTATGGCTACACCTTC. The whole variable domain, remainder taken from reference TRBV11-2 and TRBJ1-2, is EAGVAQSPRYKIIEKRQSVAFWCNPISGHATLYWYQQILGQGPKLLIQFQNNGVVDDSQLPKDRFSAERLKGVDSTLKIQPAKLEDSAVYLCASSLVGNNYGYTFGSGTRLTVV.

This clonotype was detected a few times. The chain combines TRBV18 with TRBJ2-7; tentative D call: TRBD2 (6 bases). CDR3 length: 15 amino acids. CDR1 is KGHSH, CDR2 LQKENI, per germline. Trimming stripped 2 bases from V and 1 base from J, with 12 bases between. CDR3 nucleotide sequence: TGTGCCAGCTCACCAGGGGGGAAGGGTTCCTACGAGCAGTACTTC. It specifies CASSPGGKGSYEQYF.

The V call is TRBV7-9, the J call TRBJ2-4, with 7 bases lining up with TRBD2. Germline assignment: CDR1 SEHNR and CDR2 FQNEAQ (reference sequence). The CDR3 has 15 amino acids. Trimming cost V 3 bases and J 0 bases; bases outside gene matches: 2. CDR3 in amino acids: CASSLTGGAKNIQYF. In DNA form, the CDR3 reads TGTGCCAGCAGCTTGACGGGGGGAGCCAAAAACATTCAGTACTTC.

The V and J genes are TRBV7-2 and TRBJ2-5; no clear D gene. This CDR3 region has 12 residues. Trimming cost V 8 bases and J 5 bases, with 12 bases left between them. Germline CDR1 SGHTA, CDR2 FQGNSA. The CDR3 spells CASGRPAETQYF. CDR3 in DNA: TGTGCCAGCGGCCGGCCAGCTGAGACCCAGTACTTC.

This clonotype was detected only a few times. The chain recombines TRBV6-2 or TRBV6-3 with TRBJ1-6; tentatively, D is TRBD1 (5 bases). CDR1 and CDR2 (germline): MNHEY, SVGEGT. The CDR3 is 16 residues long. V lost 5 bases to trimming and J lost 7 bases, with 18 bases between them. CDR3 DNA: TGTGCCAGCAGTCCATTTGGGACCGACTCCAATTCACCCCTCCACTTT. Its protein product is CASSPFGTDSNSPLHF.

This clonotype was counted only a few times. This chain uses TRBV7-2 with TRBJ2-4, with 7 positions matching TRBD1. Germline trimming cut 5 bases from V and 0 bases from J; bases unmatched to any gene: 7. Germline CDR1 and CDR2: SGHTA and FQGNSA. CDR3 length: 16 amino acids. The CDR3, as DNA: TGTGCCAGCAGCGCCCGACAGGGTCTAGCCAAAAACATTCAGTACTTC. It specifies CASSARQGLAKNIQYF.

The chain combines TRBV29-1 with TRBJ1-2; D is unclear. The V end was cut by 4 bases, the J end by 5 bases, with 11 bases between. This CDR3 spans 12 amino acids. Looked up from germline, CDR1 is SQVTM and CDR2 is ANQGSEA. CDR3 nucleotides: TGCAGCGTTGCGCAAAGGGTATATGGCTACACCTTC. Protein: CSVAQRVYGYTF.

This chain links TRBV5-1 with TRBJ2-5; D may correspond to TRBD1 or TRBD2 (5 bases each). This CDR3 comprises 13 residues. In germline, CDR1 is SGHRS, CDR2 YFSETQ. The V end lost 4 bases, the J end lost 5 bases, and 12 bases lay between the germline ends. CDR3 DNA sequence: TGCGCCAGCAGCCAACGAGAGGGGGAGACCCAGTACTTC. Translated: CASSQREGETQYF.

V gene TRBV20-1 combines with J gene TRBJ2-7, with D uncertain. Germline CDR1 DFQATT, CDR2 SNEGSKA (reference sequence). The length of the CDR3 is 11 residues. The V end lost 5 bases, the J end lost 0 bases, and 5 bases lay between the germline ends. The CDR3 DNA follows: TGCAGTGCTGACGTCTCCTACGAGCAGTACGTC. Translated, it gives CSADVSYEQYV.

V and J are TRBV7-2 and TRBJ2-1, with D hard to call. From germline, CDR1 is SGHTA and CDR2 FQGNSA. The V end lost 6 bases, the J end lost 3 bases, and 12 bases lay between the germline ends. The CDR3 totals 14 residues. This CDR3 is CASRRTINYNEQFF. CDR3 sequence (DNA): TGTGCCAGCAGGCGGACCATAAACTACAATGAGCAGTTCTTC.

At least ten counts were recorded for this clonotype. V usage is TRBV12-3 or TRBV12-4 and J usage is TRBJ2-3; a weak D match, TRBD2 (6 bases). The CDR3 has 13 residues. V lost 6 bases and J 8 bases, leaving 15 bases between the germline ends. As DNA, the CDR3 is TGTGCCAGCAGCACAGGAGGGGAAGGTACGCAGTATTTT. This sequence encodes CASSTGGEGTQYF.